This T cell receptor (beta chain) was obtained from a study of shared T cell receptors in the human thymus. Sequencing used immunoSEQ multiplex PCR; TCRdb keeps in-frame clones, though not all of them. This table has around 730,000 clones, roughly 88% appearing once. On this clone itself: Its ends do not fully match the called genes, so a read error is possible.

Germline V gene lookup returns CDR1 SNHLY and CDR2 FYNNEI. The length of the CDR3 is 16 residues. These data were likewise used in another study, on human thymus T cells. That investigation notes: Resections were taken during corrective heart surgery, and the thymus tissue came from these. Gene usage (both V and J) appeared biased in thymic and blood repertoires. Thymic repertoires of unrelated individuals were reported in related research to overlap highly.

Sequencing used thymocytes. V gene TRBV2 combines with J gene TRBJ1-6; D not resolved. This clonotype was obtained from a girl less than two years old with a congenital heart defect. CDR3 region: CASRVDGDSYNSPLHF. CDR3 nucleotides: TGTGCCAGCAGAGTCGACGGCGACTCCTATAATTCCCCCCTCCACTTT.